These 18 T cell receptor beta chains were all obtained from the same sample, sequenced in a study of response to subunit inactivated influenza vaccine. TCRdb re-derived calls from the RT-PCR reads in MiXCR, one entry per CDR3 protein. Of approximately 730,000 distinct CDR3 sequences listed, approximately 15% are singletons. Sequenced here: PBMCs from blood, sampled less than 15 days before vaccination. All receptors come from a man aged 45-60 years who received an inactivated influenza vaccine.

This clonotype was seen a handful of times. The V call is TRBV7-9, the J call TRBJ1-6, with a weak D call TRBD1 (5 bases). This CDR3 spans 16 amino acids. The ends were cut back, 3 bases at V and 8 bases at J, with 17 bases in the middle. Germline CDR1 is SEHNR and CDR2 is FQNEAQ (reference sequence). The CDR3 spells CASSLGPRGLHSPLHF. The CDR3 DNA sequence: TGTGCCAGCAGCTTGGGCCCACGGGGCCTTCATTCACCCCTCCACTTT.

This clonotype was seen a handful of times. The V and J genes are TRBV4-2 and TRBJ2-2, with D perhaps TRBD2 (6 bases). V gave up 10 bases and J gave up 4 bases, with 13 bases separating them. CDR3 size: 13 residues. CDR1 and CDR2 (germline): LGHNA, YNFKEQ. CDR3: CATTLGGTGELFF. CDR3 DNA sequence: TGTGCCACCACCCTGGGAGGCACCGGGGAGCTGTTTTTT.

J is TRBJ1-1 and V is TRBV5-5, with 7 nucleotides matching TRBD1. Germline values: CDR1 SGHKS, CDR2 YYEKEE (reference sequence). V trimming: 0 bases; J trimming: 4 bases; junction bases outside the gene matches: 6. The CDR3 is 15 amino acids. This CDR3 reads CASSLAPGGGTEAFF. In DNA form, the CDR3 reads TGTGCCAGCAGCTTGGCCCCAGGGGGGGGCACTGAAGCTTTCTTT.

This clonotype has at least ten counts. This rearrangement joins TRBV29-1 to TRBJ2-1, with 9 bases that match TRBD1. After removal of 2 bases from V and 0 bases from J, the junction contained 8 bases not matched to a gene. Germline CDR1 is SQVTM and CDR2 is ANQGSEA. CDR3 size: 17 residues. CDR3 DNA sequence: TGCAGCGTTGAATGGGTGGACAGGGGTAGCTCCTACAATGAGCAGTTCTTC. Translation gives CSVEWVDRGSSYNEQFF.

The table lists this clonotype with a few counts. The CDR3 region is CSARIGGGGADTQYF. CDR3 bases: TGCAGTGCTAGAATCGGGGGAGGCGGGGCAGATACGCAGTATTTT. V and J are TRBV20-1 and TRBJ2-3; tentatively, D is TRBD2 (6 bases). Trimming removed 2 bases from V and 4 bases from J, with 16 bases in between. This CDR3 has 15 residues. Germline assignment: CDR1 DFQATT and CDR2 SNEGSKA (reference sequence).

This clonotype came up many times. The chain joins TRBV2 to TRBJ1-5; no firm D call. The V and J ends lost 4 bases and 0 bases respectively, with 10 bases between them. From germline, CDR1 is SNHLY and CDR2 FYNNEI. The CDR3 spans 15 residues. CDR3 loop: CASSGALYSNQPQHF. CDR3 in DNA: TGTGCCAGCAGTGGAGCGTTATATAGCAATCAGCCCCAGCATTTT. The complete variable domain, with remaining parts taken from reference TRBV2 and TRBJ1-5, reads EPEVTQTPSHQVTQMGQEVILRCVPISNHLYFYWYRQILGQKVEFLVSFYNNEISEKSEIFDDQFSVERPDGSNFTLKIRSTKLEDSAMYFCASSGALYSNQPQHFGDGTRLSIL.

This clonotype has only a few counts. CDR3 nucleotide sequence: TGCAGTGCTAGTCTCCGAGACTCCCGTTGGGCAGATACGCAGTATTTT. Translated, it gives CSASLRDSRWADTQYF. The V and J genes are TRBV20-1 and TRBJ2-3, with D unresolved. Trimming removed 3 bases at V and 4 bases at J, with 20 bases between. The CDR3 is 16 amino acids. Germline loops: CDR1 DFQATT, CDR2 SNEGSKA (reference sequence).

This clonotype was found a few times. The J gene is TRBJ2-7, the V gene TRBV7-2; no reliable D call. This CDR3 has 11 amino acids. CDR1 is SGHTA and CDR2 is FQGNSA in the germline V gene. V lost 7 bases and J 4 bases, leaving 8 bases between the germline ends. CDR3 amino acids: CASTLFYEQYF. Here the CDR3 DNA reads TGTGCCAGCACCCTCTTTTACGAGCAGTACTTC.

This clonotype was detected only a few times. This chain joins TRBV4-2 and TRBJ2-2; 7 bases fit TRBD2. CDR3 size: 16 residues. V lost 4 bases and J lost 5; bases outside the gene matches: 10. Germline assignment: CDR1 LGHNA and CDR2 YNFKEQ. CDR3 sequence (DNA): TGTGCCAGCAGCCCAGATAGGACTAGAGATACCGGGGAGCTGTTTTTT. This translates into CASSPDRTRDTGELFF.

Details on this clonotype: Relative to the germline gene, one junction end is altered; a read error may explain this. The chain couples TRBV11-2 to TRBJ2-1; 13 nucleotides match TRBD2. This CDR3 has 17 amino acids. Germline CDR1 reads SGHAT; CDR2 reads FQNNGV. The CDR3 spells CASSRRLAGGSNNEQFF. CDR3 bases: TGTGCCAGCAGCCGGAGACTAGCGGGGGGCTCCAACAATGAGCAGTTCTTC.

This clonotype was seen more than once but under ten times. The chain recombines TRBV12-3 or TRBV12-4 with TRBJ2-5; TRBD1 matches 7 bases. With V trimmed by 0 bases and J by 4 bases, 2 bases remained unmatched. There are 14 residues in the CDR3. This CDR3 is CASSLADRLETQYF. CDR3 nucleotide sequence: TGTGCCAGCAGTTTAGCGGACAGGCTAGAGACCCAGTACTTC.

The CDR3 reads CASSGGTSGIRDEQFF. The DNA for the CDR3 is TGTGCCAGCAGCGGAGGAACTAGCGGCATTAGGGATGAGCAGTTCTTC. This rearrangement joins TRBV6-1 to TRBJ2-1; TRBD2 agrees at 8 bases. The CDR3 sequence is 16 residues long. The germline gives CDR1 MNHNS, CDR2 SASEGT. J was trimmed by 8 bases and V by 6 bases; bases with no gene match: 15.

The CDR3 sequence: CASSLRGGQGSEQYF. The CDR3 region has the DNA TGTGCCAGCAGTTTAAGGGGGGGACAGGGTTCCGAGCAGTACTTC. V usage is TRBV12-3 or TRBV12-4 and J usage is TRBJ2-7; 9 bases line up with TRBD1. This CDR3 region has 15 residues. The ends lost 2 bases at V and 6 bases at J; junction bases unmatched: 8.

The CDR3 coding sequence is TGCGCCAGCAGCTTGGTCTCGGCAGACCCTAGCGCCGGGGAGCTGTTTTTT. Protein sequence: CASSLVSADPSAGELFF. V gene TRBV5-1 combines with J gene TRBJ2-2; TRBD2 is a possible D gene (6 bases). This CDR3 is built from 17 residues. Germline CDR1 reads SGHRS; CDR2 reads YFSETQ. Trimming left V 0 bases short and J 6 bases short, with 18 bases between.

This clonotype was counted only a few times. CDR3: CASSLAYRGSGELFF. CDR3 sequence (DNA): TGTGCCAGCAGCTTAGCTTACAGGGGATCCGGGGAGCTGTTTTTT. V and J are TRBV7-9 and TRBJ2-2; 7 bases align to TRBD1. This CDR3 spans 15 amino acids. Germline V gives CDR1 SEHNR, CDR2 FQNEAQ (reference sequence). The V and J ends lost 0 bases and 6 bases, in that order; junction bases with no gene match: 4.

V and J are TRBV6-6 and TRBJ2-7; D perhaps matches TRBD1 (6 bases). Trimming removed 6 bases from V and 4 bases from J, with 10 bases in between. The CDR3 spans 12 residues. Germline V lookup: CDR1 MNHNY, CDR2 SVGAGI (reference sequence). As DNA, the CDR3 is TGTGCCAGCAGACGACAGGAGTACGAGCAGTACTTC. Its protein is CASRRQEYEQYF.

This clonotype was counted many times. CDR3 nucleotide sequence: TGCAGCGCCGAGACAGACTACACCTACGAGCAGTACTTC. Residues: CSAETDYTYEQYF. The V and J genes are TRBV29-1 and TRBJ2-7, with D perhaps being TRBD1 or TRBD2 (5 bases each). The CDR3 is 13 amino acids. Trimming stripped 7 bases from V and 2 bases from J, with 15 bases between. Germline V gene lookup returns CDR1 SQVTM and CDR2 ANQGSEA.

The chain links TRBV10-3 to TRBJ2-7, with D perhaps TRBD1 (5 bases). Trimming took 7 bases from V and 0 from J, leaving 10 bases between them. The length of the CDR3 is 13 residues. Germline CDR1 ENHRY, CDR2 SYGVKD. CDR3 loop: CAINTDTSYEQYF. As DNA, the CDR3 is TGTGCCATCAATACGGACACCTCCTACGAGCAGTACTTC.